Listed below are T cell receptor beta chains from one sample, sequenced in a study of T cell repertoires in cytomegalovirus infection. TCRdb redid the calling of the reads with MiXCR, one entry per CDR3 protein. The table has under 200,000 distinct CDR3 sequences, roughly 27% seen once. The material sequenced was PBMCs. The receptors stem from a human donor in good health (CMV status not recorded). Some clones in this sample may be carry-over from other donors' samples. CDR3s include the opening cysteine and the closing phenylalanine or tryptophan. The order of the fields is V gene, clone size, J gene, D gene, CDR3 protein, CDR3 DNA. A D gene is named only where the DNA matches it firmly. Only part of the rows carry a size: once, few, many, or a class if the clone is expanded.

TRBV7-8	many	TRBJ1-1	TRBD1	CASSRGGQLSEAFF	TGTGCCAGCAGCAGAGGGGGACAGCTCTCTGAAGCTTTCTTT
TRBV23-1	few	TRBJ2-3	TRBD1	CASPTRRQGGQYF	TGCGCCAGCCCCACAAGGAGACAGGGGGGACAGTATTTT
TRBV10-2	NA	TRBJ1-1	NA	CASSELGSNTEAFF	TGCGCCAGCAGTGAGCTTGGGTCGAACACTGAAGCTTTCTTT
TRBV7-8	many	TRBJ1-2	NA	CASSLRRINGYTF	TGTGCCAGCAGCTTAAGGCGGATAAATGGCTACACCTTC
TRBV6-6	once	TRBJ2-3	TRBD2	CASSYSHSGGLKDTQYF	TGTGCCAGCAGTTACTCCCATAGCGGGGGGCTAAAAGATACGCAGTATTTT
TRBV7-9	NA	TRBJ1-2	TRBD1	CASSLVVEGAGYTF	TGTGCCAGCAGCTTAGTCGTAGAGGGGGCTGGCTACACCTTC
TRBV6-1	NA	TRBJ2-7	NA	CASSDRPGTYEQYF	TGTGCCAGCAGTGATCGTCCAGGGACCTACGAGCAGTACTTC
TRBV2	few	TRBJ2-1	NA	CASSDIPGLRVDNEQFF	TGTGCCAGCAGTGATATCCCCGGGCTAAGGGTTGACAATGAGCAGTTCTTC
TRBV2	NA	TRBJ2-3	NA	CASSSGPLDTQYF	TGTGCCAGCAGCTCCGGGCCCCTAGATACGCAGTATTTT
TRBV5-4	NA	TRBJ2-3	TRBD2	CASSYNRLAGGRADTQYF	TGTGCCAGCAGCTATAACAGACTAGCGGGGGGGAGGGCAGATACGCAGTATTTT
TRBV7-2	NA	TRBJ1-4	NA	CDSSLEGLGEKLFF	TGTGACAGCAGCTTAGAGGGGCTGGGTGAAAAACTGTTTTTT
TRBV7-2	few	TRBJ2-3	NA	CASSLWEAGITDTQYF	TGTGCCAGCAGCTTATGGGAGGCGGGAATCACAGATACGCAGTATTTT
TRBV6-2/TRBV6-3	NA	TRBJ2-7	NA	CASSRTGLPYEQYF	TGTGCCAGCAGTCGAACGGGACTTCCCTACGAGCAGTACTTC
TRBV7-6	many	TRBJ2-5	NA	CASSRKGWTQSQQETQYF	TGTGCCAGCAGCCGCAAAGGGTGGACCCAGTCCCAACAAGAGACCCAGTACTTC
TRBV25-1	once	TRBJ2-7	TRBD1	CASSPWRQGSYEQYF	TGTGCCAGCAGCCCATGGAGACAGGGCTCCTACGAGCAGTACTTC
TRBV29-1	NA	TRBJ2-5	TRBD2	CSVRAGGRQETQYF	TGCAGCGTCCGAGCGGGGGGGCGGCAAGAGACCCAGTACTTC